One sample yielded the 12 T cell receptor beta chains listed below, sequenced in a study of neurological immune-mediated disorders. TCRdb reprocessed the 5' RACE reads with MiXCR, giving one entry per CDR3 protein. The data show about 49,000 distinct CDR3 sequences, roughly 7.7% seen once. Indicated time point: longitudinal time-point 3. Sequenced material: PBMCs. Every receptor here comes from a woman in her 40s in good health.

This clonotype showed up many times. The chain couples TRBV10-3 to TRBJ1-2; D gene uncertain. The CDR3 length is 15 residues. CDR1 is ENHRY, CDR2 SYGVKD, per germline. V lost 3 bases and J 8 bases, leaving 19 bases between the germline ends. The CDR3, as DNA: TGTGCCATCAGTGACCGAACGACTTTTCGAGAGGGCTACACCTTC. Its protein is CAISDRTTFREGYTF.

This clonotype showed up many times. The chain couples TRBV4-1 to TRBJ2-2, with 9 nucleotides matching TRBD1. This CDR3 comprises 16 residues. Germline trimming cut 3 bases from V and 1 base from J; bases unmatched to any gene: 3. Germline CDR1 MGHRA, CDR2 YSYEKL. The CDR3 here is CASSHQDRGNTGELFF. CDR3 nucleotides: TGCGCCAGCAGCCATCAGGACAGGGGGAACACCGGGGAGCTGTTTTTT.

This clonotype has a count of ten or more. This sequence joins TRBV3-1 and TRBJ1-1; D ambiguous. CDR3 length: 14 amino acids. CDR1 and CDR2 from the germline V gene are LGHDT and YNNKEL (reference sequence). Trimming shortened V by 1 base and J by 0 bases, and 6 bases separated the two germline ends. The CDR3 DNA is TGTGCCAGCAGCCAAGCTGGGATGAACACTGAAGCTTTCTTT. Its translation: CASSQAGMNTEAFF. Together with reference TRBV3-1 and TRBJ1-1, the CDR3 gives the full variable domain: DTAVSQTPKYLVTQMGNDKSIKCEQNLGHDTMYWYKQDSKKFLKIMFSYNNKELIINETVPNRFSPKSPDKAHLNLHINSLELGDSAVYFCASSQAGMNTEAFFGQGTRLTVV.

There are many counts of this clonotype. The chain recombines TRBV6-5 with TRBJ2-3, with no clear D. Trimming stripped 5 bases from V and 1 base from J, with 10 bases between. Germline V gives CDR1 MNHEY, CDR2 SVGAGI. This CDR3 is built from 14 residues. The CDR3 sequence is CASSVSPRTDTQYF. The CDR3 DNA reads TGTGCCAGCAGTGTATCCCCTCGCACAGATACGCAGTATTTT.

Many counts were recorded for this clonotype. The chain is built from TRBV7-9 and TRBJ2-7; the match to TRBD1 covers 9 bases. From germline, CDR1 is SEHNR and CDR2 FQNEAQ (reference sequence). With 6 bases clipped from V and 4 bases from J, the junction kept 4 bases outside the gene matches. The CDR3 runs 13 residues. The CDR3 protein is CASRDRGNYEQYF. The CDR3 DNA follows: TGTGCCAGCAGGGACAGGGGAAATTACGAGCAGTACTTC.

This clonotype occurred many times. The chain recombines TRBV27 with TRBJ1-6, with 11 bases fitting TRBD1. The CDR3 extends over 16 amino acids. V was pared by 5 bases and J by 7 bases, with 7 bases of the junction left unmatched. CDR1 is MNHEY, CDR2 SMNVEV, per germline (reference sequence). In nucleotides, the CDR3 is TGTGCCAGCAGTCTCGGACAGGGGGCGACAAATTCACCCCTCCACTTT. Translation: CASSLGQGATNSPLHF.

This clonotype was recorded at least ten times. The chain links TRBV20-1 to TRBJ2-1; TRBD2 matches 10 bases. The CDR3 is 13 residues long. The germline gives CDR1 DFQATT, CDR2 SNEGSKA (reference sequence). Trimming removed 5 bases from V and 10 bases from J; junction bases left unmatched: 8. The CDR3 here is CSAPGTSDREQFF. In DNA, the CDR3 is TGCAGTGCTCCCGGGACTAGCGATCGGGAGCAGTTCTTC.

This clonotype has a count of ten or more. This chain connects TRBV7-9 to TRBJ1-2; no clear D gene. From germline, CDR1 is SEHNR and CDR2 FQNEAQ (reference sequence). The CDR3 consists of 13 residues. Trimming removed 1 base at V and 4 bases at J, with 7 bases between. The CDR3 protein is CASSLDVPYGYTF. The DNA of the CDR3 is TGTGCCAGCAGCTTAGACGTTCCCTATGGCTACACCTTC.

This clonotype has ten or more counts. This chain connects TRBV18 to TRBJ2-6; tentatively, D is TRBD1 (6 bases). CDR3 length: 16 residues. Deletions cut 1 base from V and 3 bases from J, with 10 bases between. Germline loops: CDR1 KGHSH, CDR2 LQKENI. Here the CDR3 reads CASSPLSGVGANVLTF. CDR3 bases: TGTGCCAGCTCACCACTTTCAGGGGTTGGGGCCAACGTCCTGACTTTC.

This clonotype was detected ten times or more. CDR3 nucleotides: TGCAGTGCCCAAGCTCCCGGTTACCCTGAAGCTTTCTTT. The encoded protein is CSAQAPGYPEAFF. V and J are TRBV20-1 and TRBJ1-1; D not certain. Per germline, CDR1 DFQATT and CDR2 SNEGSKA (reference sequence). The ends were cut back, 6 bases at V and 6 bases at J, with 17 bases in the middle. This CDR3 spans 13 amino acids.

This clonotype came up many times. This CDR3 is CASSLEGRAGGNEQFF. The CDR3 bases are TGCGCCAGCAGCTTGGAGGGCAGGGCAGGAGGCAATGAGCAGTTCTTC. This rearrangement joins TRBV5-1 to TRBJ2-1; D may match TRBD1 or TRBD2 (5 bases each). V was pared by 0 bases and J by 6 bases, with 16 bases between. The germline CDR1 and CDR2 sequences are SGHRS and YFSETQ. The CDR3 sequence is 16 residues long.

This clonotype was counted at least ten times. The chain joins TRBV29-1 to TRBJ2-1; 9 nucleotides match TRBD2. This CDR3 spans 15 amino acids. The V and J ends lost 5 bases and 7 bases, in that order; junction bases with no gene match: 12. CDR1 SQVTM and CDR2 ANQGSEA come from the germline V gene. The CDR3 sequence is CSVISVSGRRNEQFF. The DNA of the CDR3 is TGCAGCGTTATAAGCGTCAGCGGGAGGAGGAATGAGCAGTTCTTC.